This TCR beta chain was recorded in a study of OX40 agonist ivuxolimab in advanced cancers. Study information: The study enrolled dose-escalation patients with hepatocellular carcinoma, melanoma, renal cell or head and neck cancer.

Germline CDR1 reads SGHRS; CDR2 reads YFSETQ. The V segment lost 6 bases and the J segment 7 bases; nucleotides outside the gene matches: 12. The CDR3 length is 14 residues. Assay: immunoSEQ multiplex PCR; the TCRdb copy retains only in-frame clones and omits some. The sample lists 90,000 to 100,000 clones; roughly 89% were seen once. This TCR came from an adult with an advanced solid tumor such as melanoma, head and neck, liver or kidney cancer. Sequencing used CD4+ or CD8+ T cells sorted from blood, obtained in a trial of the OX40 agonist ivuxolimab. V gene TRBV5-1 combines with J gene TRBJ2-5, with 7 positions matching TRBD2. The CDR3 reads CASTSGGRPGTQYF. The CDR3 region has the DNA TGCGCCAGCACGTCGGGAGGAAGGCCGGGGACCCAGTACTTC.